The 32 T cell receptor beta chains given below trace back to one sample, sequenced in a study of blood T cells in healthy people across ages (dated by TCRdb to the mid-2010s). The library was made by 5' RACE. Sequencer: Illumina HiSeq 2500. A second PCR of about 6 to 11 cycles was performed with a sample-barcoded 5' primer and a J-beta primer mix. TCRdb applied fastp at Q25 and MiXCR to the public reads, then kept only in-frame beta chains. Each entry merges the rows of one CDR3 protein and shows their most common DNA and genes. The sample table shows about 1.7 million distinct CDR3 sequences, and roughly 28% are seen once. In total, the top ten clones hold less than 9.5% of the sample. The sample comprised blood. These receptors were taken from a woman aged 30 to 39 in good health.

This clonotype was counted at least ten times. The CDR3 loop reads CAISDENRAQYF. As DNA, the CDR3 is TGTGCCATCAGTGACGAGAATAGGGCCCAGTACTTC. V is TRBV10-3 and J is TRBJ2-5, with unresolved D. Trimming left V 3 bases short and J 9 bases short, with 11 bases between. Germline CDR1 reads ENHRY; CDR2 reads SYGVKD. This CDR3 comprises 12 residues.

This clonotype was observed many times. The V call is TRBV10-2, the J call TRBJ2-7; D uncertain. Trimming cost V 2 bases and J 6 bases, with 5 bases left between them. The CDR3 runs 11 residues. Germline V gives CDR1 WSHSY, CDR2 SAAADI. CDR3 protein: CASSEGSEQYF. CDR3 DNA sequence: TGCGCCAGCAGTGAGGGTAGCGAGCAGTACTTC.

This clonotype has a single count. This chain joins TRBV24-1 and TRBJ2-3; 11 nucleotides align to TRBD2. The CDR3 covers 17 residues. Germline-derived CDR1 and CDR2 are KGHDR and SFDVKD. Germline trimming cut 4 bases from V and 3 bases from J; bases unmatched to any gene: 8. DNA of the CDR3: TGTGCCACCAGTGAAACAACTAGCGGGAGAAATACAGATACGCAGTATTTT. Protein sequence: CATSETTSGRNTDTQYF.

In its sample, this clonotype was seen a few times. An end of the junction differs from the germline gene, which may be a read error. The genes are TRBV29-1 and TRBJ1-2, with D tentatively TRBD1 (5 bases). Germline assignment: CDR1 SQVTM and CDR2 ANQGSEA. There are 13 residues in the CDR3. CDR3 sequence: CSIERGIGNGYTF. The CDR3 DNA is TGCAGCATTGAAAGGGGAATTGGGAATGGCTACACCTTC.

Ten or more counts support this clonotype. The chain couples TRBV29-1 to TRBJ1-2; D may be TRBD1 (5 bases). Germline CDR1 SQVTM, CDR2 ANQGSEA. Deletions cut 3 bases from V and 8 bases from J, with 13 bases between. The CDR3 length is 12 residues. The CDR3 nucleotides read TGCAGCGTTGATATGAGGGGTTGGGGCTACACCTTC. Translating it yields CSVDMRGWGYTF. Combining the CDR3 with reference TRBV29-1 and TRBJ1-2 gives the whole variable domain SAVISQKPSRDICQRGTSLTIQCQVDSQVTMMFWYRQQPGQSLTLIATANQGSEATYESGFVIDKFPISRPNLTFSTLTVSNMSPEDSSIYLCSVDMRGWGYTFGSGTRLTVV.

V is TRBV28 and J is TRBJ1-2; no clear D gene. Per germline, CDR1 MDHEN and CDR2 SYDVKM. The CDR3 extends over 12 amino acids. V dropped 2 bases and J dropped 8 bases, with 9 bases sitting between them. The CDR3: CASSLPPMGYTF. CDR3 sequence (DNA): TGTGCCAGCAGTTTACCCCCGATGGGCTACACCTTC.

The gene calls are TRBV7-9 and TRBJ1-1; a possible D gene is TRBD1 (5 bases). The CDR3 runs 14 residues. Germline CDR1 reads SEHNR; CDR2 reads FQNEAQ (reference sequence). The ends were cut back, 2 bases at V and 5 bases at J, with 12 bases in the middle. CDR3 loop: CASSLTTVYTEAFF. The CDR3 region has the DNA TGTGCCAGCAGCTTAACGACAGTGTATACTGAAGCTTTCTTT. The full variable domain, its missing parts supplied by reference TRBV7-9 and TRBJ1-1, is DTGVSQNPRHKITKRGQNVTFRCDPISEHNRLYWYRQTLGQGPEFLTYFQNEAQLEKSRLLSDRFSAERPKGSFSTLEIQRTEQGDSAMYLCASSLTTVYTEAFFGQGTRLTVV.

This clonotype was seen many times. V gene TRBV7-2 combines with J gene TRBJ2-7; the D gene could be TRBD1 or TRBD2 (5 bases each). Per germline, CDR1 SGHTA and CDR2 FQGNSA. The CDR3 extends over 14 amino acids. V was clipped by 3 bases and J by 3 bases, with 12 bases between them. For the CDR3, the DNA is TGTGCCAGCAGCTTTCCGGGACGGAGCTACGAGCAGTACTTC. Its translation: CASSFPGRSYEQYF.

This clonotype was recorded many times. The chain has TRBV9 and TRBJ2-5, with TRBD1 matching over 8 bases. Germline CDR1 and CDR2: SGDLS and YYNGEE. The CDR3 contains 12 residues. Germline trimming cut 8 bases from V and 5 bases from J; bases unmatched to any gene: 5. The CDR3 reads CARSGGKETQYF. In DNA, the CDR3 is TGTGCCAGGTCAGGGGGCAAGGAGACCCAGTACTTC.

This clonotype was observed many times. V usage is TRBV7-3 and J usage is TRBJ2-3; D is possibly TRBD2 (6 bases). Germline V gene sequence: CDR1 SGHTA, CDR2 FQGTGA. This CDR3 contains 21 residues. The ends were cut back, 0 bases at V and 1 base at J, with 26 bases in the middle. CDR3 sequence (DNA): TGTGCCAGCAGCTTAACGGAGGGCACTATAACGTACTCGGTAGGCACAGATACGCAGTATTTT. Translation gives CASSLTEGTITYSVGTDTQYF.

For the CDR3, the DNA is TGCAGTGCGCAGGCAGGGGGCCAGGGCGGGGAGCTGTTTTTT. It encodes CSAQAGGQGGELFF. The V call is TRBV20-1, the J call TRBJ2-2; 8 bases agree with TRBD1. Trimming cost V 6 bases and J 7 bases; bases outside gene matches: 10. The CDR3 spans 14 residues. The germline V gene has CDR1 DFQATT and CDR2 SNEGSKA (reference sequence).

This sequence joins TRBV5-1 and TRBJ1-6; 7 bases line up with TRBD1. The V and J ends lost 4 bases and 7 bases, in that order; junction bases with no gene match: 5. CDR1 is SGHRS, CDR2 YFSETQ, per germline. There are 14 residues in the CDR3. The CDR3 DNA reads TGCGCCAGCAGCCTGGACAGGCTCAATTCACCCCTCCACTTT. Protein product: CASSLDRLNSPLHF.

As for this clonotype: This could be a read error, since a much larger clone is one nucleotide away. The chain employs TRBV7-3 and TRBJ2-4; D remains unclear. V was pared by 0 bases and J by 13 bases, with 13 bases between. This CDR3 has 13 amino acids. The germline CDR1 and CDR2 sequences are SGHTA and FQGTGA. CDR3 nucleotides: TGTGCCAGCAGCTTAACGGTCTACAATGAGCAGTACTTC. Residues: CASSLTVYNEQYF.

The rearrangement uses TRBV5-1 and TRBJ2-6, with 7 nucleotides matching TRBD1. Germline V gene data show CDR1 as SGHRS and CDR2 as YFSETQ. V shed 2 bases and J 2 bases; nucleotides not matched to a gene: 7. There are 17 residues in the CDR3. This CDR3 reads CASSLTSGTAGANVLTF. In nucleotides, the CDR3 is TGCGCCAGCAGCTTAACCTCCGGGACAGCTGGGGCCAACGTCCTGACTTTC. The full variable domain, completed using reference TRBV5-1 and TRBJ2-6, is KAGVTQTPRYLIKTRGQQVTLSCSPISGHRSVSWYQQTPGQGLQFLFEYFSETQRNKGNFPGRFSGRQFSNSRSEMNVSTLELGDSALYLCASSLTSGTAGANVLTFGAGSRLTVL.

V usage is TRBV18 and J usage is TRBJ2-3; tentatively, D is TRBD1 or TRBD2 (5 bases each). V was trimmed by 2 bases and J by 1 base, leaving 13 bases between them. Germline V CDR1 and CDR2: KGHSH, LQKENI. There are 16 residues in the CDR3. The CDR3, as DNA: TGTGCCAGCTCACCAGCCGGGACCAAACGCACAGATACGCAGTATTTT. It is translated as CASSPAGTKRTDTQYF.

This clonotype was counted a few times. CDR3 coding DNA: TGTGCCAGCAGTCCACAGGGGGTCGCTGAAGCTTTCTTT. Amino acids: CASSPQGVAEAFF. The chain uses TRBV27 and TRBJ1-1; 8 positions match TRBD1. This CDR3 has 13 residues. Germline V gene sequence: CDR1 MNHEY, CDR2 SMNVEV (reference sequence). J lost 6 bases, V lost 5 bases, and 5 bases had no gene match.

This clonotype was observed a few times. The rearrangement uses TRBV7-2 and TRBJ2-7; TRBD2 aligns across 15 bases. CDR3 length: 17 residues. Germline CDR1 and CDR2: SGHTA and FQGNSA. Trimming removed 5 bases from V and 0 bases from J; junction bases left unmatched: 5. The CDR3 protein is CASSQGLAGGSSYEQYF. Here the CDR3 DNA reads TGTGCCAGCAGCCAGGGACTAGCGGGGGGCAGCTCCTACGAGCAGTACTTC.

This clonotype was counted ten times or more. The chain carries TRBV24-1 and TRBJ2-7; TRBD1 might be the D (5 bases). Germline CDR1 KGHDR, CDR2 SFDVKD. V shed 2 bases and J shed 2 bases, with 12 bases lying between them. The CDR3 extends over 15 amino acids. This chain's CDR3 is CATSDSGRVPYEQYF. CDR3 coding DNA: TGTGCCACCAGTGATTCTGGCAGGGTGCCCTACGAGCAGTACTTC.

This clonotype came up many times. The genes are TRBV20-1 and TRBJ2-1, with unresolved D. Between the trimmed V and J ends, which lost 3 bases and 6 bases, there was a span of 15 bases. The germline V gene has CDR1 DFQATT and CDR2 SNEGSKA (reference sequence). CDR3 length: 14 residues. This CDR3 reads CSARVDPLPNEQFF. The CDR3 DNA sequence: TGCAGTGCTAGGGTAGACCCCCTTCCCAATGAGCAGTTCTTC.

This clonotype was recorded a few times. The J gene is TRBJ2-7, the V gene TRBV12-3 or TRBV12-4, with TRBD1 as a possible D gene (5 bases). This CDR3 comprises 15 residues. Trimming took 3 bases from V and 4 from J, leaving 16 bases between them. CDR3 in amino acids: CASSFGGARRYEQYF. CDR3 nucleotides: TGTGCCAGCAGTTTTGGTGGGGCTCGGCGTTACGAGCAGTACTTC.

This clonotype came up many times. The V gene is TRBV5-1, the J gene TRBJ2-4; D perhaps matches TRBD2 (5 bases). The germline V and J ends were trimmed by 5 bases and 8 bases, with 14 bases remaining between them. CDR1 is SGHRS and CDR2 is YFSETQ in the germline V gene. The CDR3 consists of 13 residues. CDR3 residues: CASRPGLYDIQYF. In DNA, the CDR3 is TGCGCCAGCAGACCAGGACTCTACGACATTCAGTACTTC.

This clonotype was seen ten or more times. V and J are TRBV29-1 and TRBJ2-7; D tentatively reads TRBD1 or TRBD2 (5 bases each). This CDR3 has 14 amino acids. The V end was cut by 6 bases, the J end by 0 bases, with 15 bases between. Germline V gene data show CDR1 as SQVTM and CDR2 as ANQGSEA. The CDR3 DNA sequence: TGCAGCGTCTCCGGGACGTCAAGCTCCTACGAGCAGTACTTC. This translates into CSVSGTSSSYEQYF.

The gene calls are TRBV3-1 and TRBJ2-5; D may be TRBD2 (5 bases). V was pared by 1 base and J by 5 bases, with 8 bases between. In germline, CDR1 is LGHDT, CDR2 YNNKEL (reference sequence). The length of the CDR3 is 13 residues. The CDR3 region is CASSQGGEETQYF. The CDR3, as DNA: TGTGCCAGCAGCCAAGGGGGAGAGGAGACCCAGTACTTC.

This clonotype appeared many times. The chain carries TRBV3-1 and TRBJ1-2, with a weak D call TRBD1 (5 bases). V lost 9 bases, J lost 8 bases, and 10 bases lay in between. The CDR3 contains 10 residues. Germline CDR1 reads LGHDT; CDR2 reads YNNKEL (reference sequence). The CDR3 nucleotides read TGTGCCAGGGGACCTGGCGGCTACACCTTC. Its protein is CARGPGGYTF.

About this clonotype itself: A much more abundant neighbour one base away suggests this may be a read error. The chain employs TRBV20-1 and TRBJ2-1; 11 nucleotides line up with TRBD2. The CDR3 consists of 15 residues. Germline lookup yields CDR1 DFQATT and CDR2 SNEGSKA (reference sequence). The CDR3 here is CCAHAGTSGNNEQFF. The CDR3 coding sequence is TGCTGTGCTCACGCCGGGACTAGCGGAAACAATGAGCAGTTCTTC.

Only a few counts were recorded for this clonotype. The CDR3 region is CSARIVTGDEQYF. The CDR3 DNA sequence: TGCAGTGCTAGAATCGTGACAGGGGACGAGCAGTACTTC. The V and J genes are TRBV20-1 and TRBJ2-7, with 8 bases fitting TRBD1. This CDR3 comprises 13 residues. Germline trimming cut 2 bases from V and 5 bases from J; bases unmatched to any gene: 5. Germline values: CDR1 DFQATT, CDR2 SNEGSKA (reference sequence).

This clonotype has ten or more counts. The gene calls are TRBV4-1 and TRBJ1-5; TRBD1 might be the D (5 bases). Germline CDR1 and CDR2: MGHRA and YSYEKL. The CDR3 sequence is 14 residues long. Trimming shortened V by 3 bases and J by 2 bases, and 8 bases separated the two germline ends. CDR3 amino acids: CASSQGLGNQPQHF. The CDR3 DNA reads TGCGCCAGCAGCCAGGGGCTGGGCAATCAGCCCCAGCATTTT.

There are a few counts of this clonotype. V and J are TRBV7-7 and TRBJ2-5, with D unclear. CDR3 length: 15 amino acids. From germline, CDR1 is SSHAT and CDR2 FNYEAQ (reference sequence). V lost 2 bases and J 1 base, leaving 11 bases between the germline ends. This CDR3 is CASSLTPAVQETQYF. The CDR3 DNA sequence: TGTGCCAGCAGCTTAACTCCGGCAGTCCAAGAGACCCAGTACTTC.

In its sample, this clonotype was seen a few times. The rearrangement links TRBV3-1 to TRBJ1-1; D perhaps matches TRBD1 (6 bases). V lost 2 bases and J 11 bases, leaving 9 bases between the germline ends. Germline CDR1 is LGHDT and CDR2 is YNNKEL (reference sequence). The CDR3 is 11 amino acids. The CDR3 here is CASSQQGSAFF. The CDR3 nucleotides read TGTGCCAGCAGCCAACAGGGGTCGGCTTTCTTT.

This clonotype turned up a few times. V gene TRBV30 combines with J gene TRBJ2-1; TRBD2 matches 9 bases. This CDR3 contains 15 residues. Germline CDR1 is GTSNPN and CDR2 is SVGIG (reference sequence). V gave up 3 bases and J gave up 6 bases; unmatched junction bases: 9. The CDR3 is CAWSEGTSSSNEQFF. Here the CDR3 DNA reads TGTGCCTGGAGCGAAGGGACTAGCAGCTCCAATGAGCAGTTCTTC. The variable domain in full, completed from reference TRBV30 and TRBJ2-1, reads SQTIHQWPATLVQPVGSPLSLECTVEGTSNPNLYWYRQAAGRGLQLLFYSVGIGQISSEVPQNLSASRPQDRQFILSSKKLLLSDSGFYLCAWSEGTSSSNEQFFGPGTRLTVL.

The genes are TRBV20-1 and TRBJ1-1; the D gene is possibly TRBD1 (6 bases). V gave up 0 bases and J gave up 4 bases, with 9 bases separating them. Germline CDR1 and CDR2: DFQATT and SNEGSKA (reference sequence). The CDR3 spans 13 residues. CDR3 protein: CSAREGQVTEAFF. CDR3 nucleotide sequence: TGCAGTGCTAGAGAGGGACAAGTCACTGAAGCTTTCTTT.

The V gene is TRBV7-3, the J gene TRBJ2-1; weak D call: TRBD2 (6 bases). The better agreement between TRBJ2-7 and the DNA end casts doubt on the J call. CDR3 size: 15 residues. CDR1 is SGHTA, CDR2 FQGTGA, per germline. The CDR3 protein is CASSLTSLANNEQYF. CDR3 coding DNA: TGTGCCAGCAGCTTAACGAGCCTAGCGAACAATGAGCAGTACTTC.